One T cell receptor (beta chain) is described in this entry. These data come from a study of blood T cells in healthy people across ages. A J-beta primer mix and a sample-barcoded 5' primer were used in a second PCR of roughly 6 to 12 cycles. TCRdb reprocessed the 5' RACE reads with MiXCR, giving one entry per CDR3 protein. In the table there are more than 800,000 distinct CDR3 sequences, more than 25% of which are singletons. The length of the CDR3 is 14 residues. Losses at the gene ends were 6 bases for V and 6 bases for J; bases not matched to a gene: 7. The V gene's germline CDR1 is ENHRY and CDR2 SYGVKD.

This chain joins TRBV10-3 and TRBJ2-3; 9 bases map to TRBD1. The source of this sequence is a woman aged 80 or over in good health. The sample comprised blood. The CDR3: CAIRRDRVGDTQYF. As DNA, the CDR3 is TGTGCCATCAGAAGGGACAGGGTGGGGGATACGCAGTATTTT.